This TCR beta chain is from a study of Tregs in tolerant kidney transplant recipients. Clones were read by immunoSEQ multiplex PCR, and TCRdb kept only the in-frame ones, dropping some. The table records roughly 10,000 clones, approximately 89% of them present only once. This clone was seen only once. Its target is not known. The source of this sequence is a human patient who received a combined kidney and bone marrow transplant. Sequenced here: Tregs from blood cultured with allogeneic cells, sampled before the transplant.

CDR3 residues: CASSLQGSGNTIYF. In nucleotides, the CDR3 is TGTGCCAGCAGCTTACAGGGCTCAGGAAACACCATATATTTT. This sequence joins TRBV11-2 and TRBJ1-3, with D possibly TRBD1 on 5 matching bases. CDR1 and CDR2 from the germline V gene are SGHAT and FQNNGV. Trimming pared 2 bases from V and 4 bases from J, leaving 9 bases between. The CDR3 extends over 14 amino acids. Complete variable domain (other parts from reference TRBV11-2 and TRBJ1-3): EAGVAQSPRYKIIEKRQSVAFWCNPISGHATLYWYQQILGQGPKLLIQFQNNGVVDDSQLPKDRFSAERLKGVDSTLKIQPAKLEDSAVYLCASSLQGSGNTIYFGEGSWLTVV.